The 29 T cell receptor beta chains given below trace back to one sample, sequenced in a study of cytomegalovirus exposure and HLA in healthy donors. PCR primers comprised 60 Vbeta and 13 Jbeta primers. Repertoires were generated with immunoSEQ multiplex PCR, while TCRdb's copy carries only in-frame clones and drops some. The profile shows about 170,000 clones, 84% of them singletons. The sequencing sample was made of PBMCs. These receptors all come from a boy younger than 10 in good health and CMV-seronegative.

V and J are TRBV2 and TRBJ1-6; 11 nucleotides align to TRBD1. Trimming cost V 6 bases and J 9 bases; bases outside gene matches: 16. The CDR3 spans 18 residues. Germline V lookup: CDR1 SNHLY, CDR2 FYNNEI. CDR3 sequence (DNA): TGTGCCAGCAGACAACGCCCGTCCGGACAGGGGGCCTGTTCACCCCTCCACTTT. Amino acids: CASRQRPSGQGACSPLHF.

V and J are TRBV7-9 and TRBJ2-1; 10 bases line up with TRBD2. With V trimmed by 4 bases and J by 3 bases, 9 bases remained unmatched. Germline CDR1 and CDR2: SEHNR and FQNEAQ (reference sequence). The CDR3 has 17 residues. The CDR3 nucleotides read TGTGCCAGCAGCTCCGATCTAGCGGGAGTTCTCTACAATGAGCAGTTCTTC. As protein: CASSSDLAGVLYNEQFF.

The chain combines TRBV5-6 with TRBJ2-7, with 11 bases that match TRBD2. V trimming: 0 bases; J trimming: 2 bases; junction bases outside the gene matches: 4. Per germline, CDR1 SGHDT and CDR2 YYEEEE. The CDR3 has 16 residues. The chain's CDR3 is CASSLAGTSGTYEQYF. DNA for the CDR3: TGTGCCAGCAGCTTGGCCGGGACTAGCGGAACCTACGAGCAGTACTTC.

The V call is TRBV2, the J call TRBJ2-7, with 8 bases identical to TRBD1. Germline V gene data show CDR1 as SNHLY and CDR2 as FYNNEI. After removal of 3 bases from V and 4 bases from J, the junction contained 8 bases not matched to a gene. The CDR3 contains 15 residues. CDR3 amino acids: CASSEGGRGRYEQYF. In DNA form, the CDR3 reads TGTGCCAGCAGTGAGGGGGGCAGGGGGCGGTACGAGCAGTACTTC.

DNA of the CDR3: TGTGCCAGCAGTTTTGACAGGATATCTGGCGAGCAGTTCTTC. It translates to CASSFDRISGEQFF. This sequence joins TRBV28 and TRBJ2-1; D might be TRBD1 (6 bases). V was pared by 3 bases and J by 10 bases, with 16 bases between. The CDR3 loop spans 14 amino acids. Germline lookup yields CDR1 MDHEN and CDR2 SYDVKM. Supplemented by reference TRBV28 and TRBJ2-1, the full variable domain reads DVKVTQSSRYLVKRTGEKVFLECVQDMDHENMFWYRQDPGLGLRLIYFSYDVKMKEKGDIPEGYSVSREKKERFSLILESASTNQTSMYLCASSFDRISGEQFFGPGTRLTVL.

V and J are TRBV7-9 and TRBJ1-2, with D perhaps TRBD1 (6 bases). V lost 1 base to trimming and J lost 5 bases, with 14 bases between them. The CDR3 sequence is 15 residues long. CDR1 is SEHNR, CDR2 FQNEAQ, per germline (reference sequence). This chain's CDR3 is CASSLDGQTTYGYTF. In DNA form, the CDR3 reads TGTGCCAGCAGCTTAGACGGACAGACTACTTATGGCTACACCTTC.

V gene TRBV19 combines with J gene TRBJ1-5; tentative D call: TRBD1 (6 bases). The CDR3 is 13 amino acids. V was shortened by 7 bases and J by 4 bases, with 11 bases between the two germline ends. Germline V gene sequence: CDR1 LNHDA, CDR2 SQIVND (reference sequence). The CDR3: CASTGVPNQPQHF. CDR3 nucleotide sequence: TGTGCCAGTACAGGGGTGCCTAATCAGCCCCAGCATTTT.

In DNA form, the CDR3 reads TGTGCCAGCAGTTCAACCCCCCAGGGGGCGACGGGGGAGCAGTACTTC. Amino acids: CASSSTPQGATGEQYF. J is TRBJ2-7 and V is TRBV6-5; 8 nucleotides align to TRBD1. The CDR3 covers 16 residues. With 4 bases clipped from V and 7 bases from J, the junction kept 15 bases outside the gene matches. From germline, CDR1 is MNHEY and CDR2 SVGAGI.

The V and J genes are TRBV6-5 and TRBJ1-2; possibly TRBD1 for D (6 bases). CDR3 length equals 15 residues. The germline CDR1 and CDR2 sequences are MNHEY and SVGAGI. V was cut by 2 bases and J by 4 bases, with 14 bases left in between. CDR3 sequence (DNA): TGTGCCAGCAGTTACCCAGAAAGGGGGGGCTATGGCTACACCTTC. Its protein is CASSYPERGGYGYTF.

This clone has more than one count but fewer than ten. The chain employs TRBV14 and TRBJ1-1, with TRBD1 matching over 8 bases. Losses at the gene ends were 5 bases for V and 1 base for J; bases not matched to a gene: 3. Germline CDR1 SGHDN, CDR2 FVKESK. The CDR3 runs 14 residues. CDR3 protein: CASSMTGANTEAFF. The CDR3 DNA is TGTGCCAGCAGCATGACAGGGGCGAACACTGAAGCTTTCTTT. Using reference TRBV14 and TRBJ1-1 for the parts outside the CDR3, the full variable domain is EAGVTQFPSHSVIEKGQTVTLRCDPISGHDNLYWYRRVMGKEIKFLLHFVKESKQDESGMPNNRFLAERTGGTYSTLKVQPAELEDSGVYFCASSMTGANTEAFFGQGTRLTVV.

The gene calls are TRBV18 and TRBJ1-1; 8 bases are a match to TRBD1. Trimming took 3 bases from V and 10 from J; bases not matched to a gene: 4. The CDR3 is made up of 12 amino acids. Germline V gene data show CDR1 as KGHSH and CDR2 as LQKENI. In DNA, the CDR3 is TGTGCCAGCTCACCTGGACAGGGCGGAGCTTTCTTT. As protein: CASSPGQGGAFF.

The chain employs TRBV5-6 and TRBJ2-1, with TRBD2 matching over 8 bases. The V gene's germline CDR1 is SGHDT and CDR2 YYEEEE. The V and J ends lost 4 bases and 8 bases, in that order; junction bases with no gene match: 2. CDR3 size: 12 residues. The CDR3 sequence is CASSGLADEQFF. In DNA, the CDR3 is TGTGCCAGCAGCGGACTAGCCGATGAGCAGTTCTTC.

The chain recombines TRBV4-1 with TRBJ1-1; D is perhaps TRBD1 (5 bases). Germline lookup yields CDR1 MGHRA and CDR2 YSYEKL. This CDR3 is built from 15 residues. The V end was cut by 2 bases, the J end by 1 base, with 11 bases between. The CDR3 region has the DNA TGCGCCAGCAGCCAATTGGGACTTTCGAACACTGAAGCTTTCTTT. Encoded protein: CASSQLGLSNTEAFF.

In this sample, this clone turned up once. CDR3 in amino acids: CASSPPVAPDTQYF. DNA for the CDR3: TGTGCCAGCAGCCCCCCCGTGGCACCAGATACGCAGTATTTT. The rearrangement joins TRBV28 to TRBJ2-3; D is ambiguous. The germline CDR1 and CDR2 sequences are MDHEN and SYDVKM. V lost 6 bases, J lost 4 bases, and 14 bases lay in between. The CDR3 runs 14 residues.

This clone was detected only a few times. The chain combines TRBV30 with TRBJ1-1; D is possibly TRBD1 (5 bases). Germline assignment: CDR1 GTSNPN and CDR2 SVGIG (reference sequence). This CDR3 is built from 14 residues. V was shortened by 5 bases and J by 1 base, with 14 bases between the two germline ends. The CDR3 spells CAWGARATNTEAFF. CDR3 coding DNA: TGTGCCTGGGGGGCGAGAGCTACGAACACTGAAGCTTTCTTT.

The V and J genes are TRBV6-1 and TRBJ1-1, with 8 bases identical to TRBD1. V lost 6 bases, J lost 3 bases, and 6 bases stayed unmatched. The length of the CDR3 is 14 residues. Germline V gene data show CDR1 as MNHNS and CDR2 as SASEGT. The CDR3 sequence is CASRSDRGYTEAFF. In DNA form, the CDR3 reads TGTGCCAGCAGATCCGACAGGGGCTACACTGAAGCTTTCTTT.

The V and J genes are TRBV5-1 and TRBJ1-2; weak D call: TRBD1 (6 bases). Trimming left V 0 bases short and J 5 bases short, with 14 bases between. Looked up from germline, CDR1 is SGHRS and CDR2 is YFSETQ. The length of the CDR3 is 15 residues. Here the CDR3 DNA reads TGCGCCAGCAGCTTGGACTCCCAGGGGTTTTATGGCTACACCTTC. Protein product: CASSLDSQGFYGYTF.

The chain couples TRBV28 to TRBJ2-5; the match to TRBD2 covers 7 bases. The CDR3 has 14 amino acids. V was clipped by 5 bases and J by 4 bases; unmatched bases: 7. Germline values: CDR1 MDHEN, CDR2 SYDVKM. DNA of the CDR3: TGTGCCAGCAGTGGGAGTGGGGGGGGAGAGACCCAGTACTTC. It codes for CASSGSGGGETQYF.

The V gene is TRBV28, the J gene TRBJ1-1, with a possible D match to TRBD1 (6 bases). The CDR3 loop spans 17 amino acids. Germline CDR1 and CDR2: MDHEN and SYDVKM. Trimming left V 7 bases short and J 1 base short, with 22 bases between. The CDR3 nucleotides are TGTGCCAGCAACCAGAGGGGGGGCGGATGGGGGAACACTGAAGCTTTCTTT. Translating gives CASNQRGGGWGNTEAFF.

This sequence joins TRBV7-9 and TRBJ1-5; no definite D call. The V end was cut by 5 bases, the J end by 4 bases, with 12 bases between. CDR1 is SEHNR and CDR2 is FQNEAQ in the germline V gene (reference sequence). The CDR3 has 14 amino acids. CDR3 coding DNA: TGTGCCAGCAGCCTCGGCGGCAATAATCAGCCCCAGCATTTT. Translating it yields CASSLGGNNQPQHF.

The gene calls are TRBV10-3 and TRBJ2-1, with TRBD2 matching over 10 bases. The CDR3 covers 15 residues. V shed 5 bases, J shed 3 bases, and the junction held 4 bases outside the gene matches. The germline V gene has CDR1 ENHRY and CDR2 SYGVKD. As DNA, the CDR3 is TGTGCCATCAGTCTCCTAGCGGGAGTCTACAATGAGCAGTTCTTC. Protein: CAISLLAGVYNEQFF.

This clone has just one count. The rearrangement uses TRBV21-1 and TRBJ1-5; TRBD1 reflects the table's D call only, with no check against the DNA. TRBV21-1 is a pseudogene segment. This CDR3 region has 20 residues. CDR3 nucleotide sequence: TGTGCCAGCAGCAAAGTCTTGGGGACAGGGGGCGAATATAGCAATCAGCCCCAGCATTTT. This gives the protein CASSKVLGTGGEYSNQPQHF.

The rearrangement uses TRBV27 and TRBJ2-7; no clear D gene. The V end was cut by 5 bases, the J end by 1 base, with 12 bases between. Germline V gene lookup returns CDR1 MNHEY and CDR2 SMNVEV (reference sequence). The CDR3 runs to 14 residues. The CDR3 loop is CASSRLIGSYEQYF. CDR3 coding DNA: TGTGCCAGCAGTCGACTGATAGGTTCCTACGAGCAGTACTTC.

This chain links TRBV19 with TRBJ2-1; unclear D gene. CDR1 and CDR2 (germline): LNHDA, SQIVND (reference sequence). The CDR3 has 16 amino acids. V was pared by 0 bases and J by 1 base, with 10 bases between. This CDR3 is CASSIDPGYSYNEQFF. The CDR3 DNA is TGTGCCAGTAGTATAGATCCGGGTTATTCCTACAATGAGCAGTTCTTC.

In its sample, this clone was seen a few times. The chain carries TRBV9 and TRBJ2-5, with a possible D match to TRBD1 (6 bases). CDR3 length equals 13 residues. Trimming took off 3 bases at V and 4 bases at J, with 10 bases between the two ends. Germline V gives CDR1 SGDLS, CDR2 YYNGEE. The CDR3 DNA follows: TGTGCCAGCAGCGCCAGGGGACGAGAGACCCAGTACTTC. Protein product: CASSARGRETQYF.

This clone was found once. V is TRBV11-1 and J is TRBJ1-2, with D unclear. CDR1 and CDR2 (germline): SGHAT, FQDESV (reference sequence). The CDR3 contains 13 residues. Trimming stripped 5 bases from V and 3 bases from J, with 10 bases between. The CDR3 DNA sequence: TGTGCCAGCAGCCCCTCCGAGGACTATGGCTACACCTTC. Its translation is CASSPSEDYGYTF.

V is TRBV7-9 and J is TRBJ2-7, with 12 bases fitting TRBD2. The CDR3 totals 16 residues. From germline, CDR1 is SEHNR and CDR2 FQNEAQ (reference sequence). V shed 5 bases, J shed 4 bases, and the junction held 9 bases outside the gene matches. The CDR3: CASSATTSGSRYEQYF. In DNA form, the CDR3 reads TGTGCCAGCAGCGCCACGACTAGCGGGAGCCGATACGAGCAGTACTTC.

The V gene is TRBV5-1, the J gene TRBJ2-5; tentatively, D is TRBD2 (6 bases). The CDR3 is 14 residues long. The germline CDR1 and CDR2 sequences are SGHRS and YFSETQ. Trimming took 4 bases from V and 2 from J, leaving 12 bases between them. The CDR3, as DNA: TGCGCCAGCAGCGACCCGGGAGCTCAAGAGACCCAGTACTTC. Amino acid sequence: CASSDPGAQETQYF.

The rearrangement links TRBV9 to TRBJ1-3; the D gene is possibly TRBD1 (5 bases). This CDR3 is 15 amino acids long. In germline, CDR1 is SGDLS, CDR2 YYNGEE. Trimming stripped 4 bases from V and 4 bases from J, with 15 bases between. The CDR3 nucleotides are TGTGCCAGCAGCCAAGCAGGGTATTCCGGAAACACCATATATTTT. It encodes CASSQAGYSGNTIYF.